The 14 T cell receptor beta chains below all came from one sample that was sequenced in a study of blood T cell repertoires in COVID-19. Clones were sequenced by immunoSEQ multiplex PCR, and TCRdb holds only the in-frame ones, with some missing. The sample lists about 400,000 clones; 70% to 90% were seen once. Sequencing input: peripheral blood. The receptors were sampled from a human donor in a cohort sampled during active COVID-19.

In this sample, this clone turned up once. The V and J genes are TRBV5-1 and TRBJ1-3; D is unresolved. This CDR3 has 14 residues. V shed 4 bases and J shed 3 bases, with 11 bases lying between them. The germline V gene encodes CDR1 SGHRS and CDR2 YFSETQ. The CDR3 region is CASSAGGDGNTIYF. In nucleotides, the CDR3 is TGCGCCAGCAGCGCTGGCGGGGATGGAAACACCATATATTTT.

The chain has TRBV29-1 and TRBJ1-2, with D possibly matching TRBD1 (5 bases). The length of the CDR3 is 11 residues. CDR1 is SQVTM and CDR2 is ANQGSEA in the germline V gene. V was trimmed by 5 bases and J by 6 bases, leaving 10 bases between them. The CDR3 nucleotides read TGCAGCGTTATAGGGGTAGATGGCTACACCTTC. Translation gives CSVIGVDGYTF.

CDR3 coding DNA: TGCACCAGCGGTTGTCCGGGACTAGCGGGAGACTACGAGCAGTACTTC. Protein: CTSGCPGLAGDYEQYF. J is TRBJ2-7 and V is TRBV1; the tabulated D call, TRBD2, remains unverified against the DNA. TRBV1 is an annotated pseudogene. The CDR3 is 16 amino acids.

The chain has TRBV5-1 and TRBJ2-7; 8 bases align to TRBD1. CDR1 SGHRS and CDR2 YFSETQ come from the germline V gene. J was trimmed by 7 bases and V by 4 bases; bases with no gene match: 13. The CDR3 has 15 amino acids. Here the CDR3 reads CASSLESGGAEEQYF. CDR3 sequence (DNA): TGCGCCAGCAGCCTAGAATCAGGGGGCGCGGAAGAGCAGTACTTC. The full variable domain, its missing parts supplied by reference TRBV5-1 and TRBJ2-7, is KAGVTQTPRYLIKTRGQQVTLSCSPISGHRSVSWYQQTPGQGLQFLFEYFSETQRNKGNFPGRFSGRQFSNSRSEMNVSTLELGDSALYLCASSLESGGAEEQYFGPGTRLTVT.

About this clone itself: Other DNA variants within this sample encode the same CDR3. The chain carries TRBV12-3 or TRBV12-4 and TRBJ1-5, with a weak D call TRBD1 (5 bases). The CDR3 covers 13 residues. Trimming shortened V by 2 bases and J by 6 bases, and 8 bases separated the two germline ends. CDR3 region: CASSLQGGQPQHF. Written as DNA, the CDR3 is TGTGCCAGCAGTTTACAGGGAGGTCAGCCCCAGCATTTT.

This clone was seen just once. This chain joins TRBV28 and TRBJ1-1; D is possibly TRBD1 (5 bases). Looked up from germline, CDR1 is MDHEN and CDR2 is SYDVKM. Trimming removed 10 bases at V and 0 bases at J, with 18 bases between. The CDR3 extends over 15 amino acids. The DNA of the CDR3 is TGTGCCATCCAAAGACAGAACCCCATGAACACTGAAGCTTTCTTT. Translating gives CAIQRQNPMNTEAFF.

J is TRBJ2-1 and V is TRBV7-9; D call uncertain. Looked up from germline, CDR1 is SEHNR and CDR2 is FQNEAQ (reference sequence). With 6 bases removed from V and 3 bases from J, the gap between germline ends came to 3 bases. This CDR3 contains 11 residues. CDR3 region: CASSYYNEQFF. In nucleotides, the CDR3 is TGTGCCAGCAGTTACTACAATGAGCAGTTCTTC.

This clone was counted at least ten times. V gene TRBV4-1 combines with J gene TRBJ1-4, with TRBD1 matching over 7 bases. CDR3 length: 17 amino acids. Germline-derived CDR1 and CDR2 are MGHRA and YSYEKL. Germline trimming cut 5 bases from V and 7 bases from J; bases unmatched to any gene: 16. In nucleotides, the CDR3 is TGCGCCAGCAGCAATCCAGGGGGAGCCTCTAGGAGTGAAAAACTGTTTTTT. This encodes CASSNPGGASRSEKLFF.

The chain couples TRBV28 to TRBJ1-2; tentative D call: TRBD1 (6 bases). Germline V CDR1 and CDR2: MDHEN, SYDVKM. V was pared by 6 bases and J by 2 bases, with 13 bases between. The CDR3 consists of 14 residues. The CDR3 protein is CASSPRQANYGYTF. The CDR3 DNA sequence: TGTGCCAGCAGCCCACGACAGGCCAACTATGGCTACACCTTC.

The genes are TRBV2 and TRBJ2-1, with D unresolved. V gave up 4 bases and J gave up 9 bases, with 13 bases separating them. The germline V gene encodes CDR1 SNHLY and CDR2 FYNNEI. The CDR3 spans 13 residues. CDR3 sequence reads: CASSVLAHGEQFF. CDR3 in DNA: TGTGCCAGCAGTGTGTTAGCCCACGGTGAGCAGTTCTTC.

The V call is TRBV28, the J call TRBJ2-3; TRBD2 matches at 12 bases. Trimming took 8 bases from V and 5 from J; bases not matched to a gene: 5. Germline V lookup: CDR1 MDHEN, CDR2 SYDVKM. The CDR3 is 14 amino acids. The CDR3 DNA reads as TGTGCCAGCGTTCCGGGACTAGCGGGAGATACGCAGTATTTT. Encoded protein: CASVPGLAGDTQYF.

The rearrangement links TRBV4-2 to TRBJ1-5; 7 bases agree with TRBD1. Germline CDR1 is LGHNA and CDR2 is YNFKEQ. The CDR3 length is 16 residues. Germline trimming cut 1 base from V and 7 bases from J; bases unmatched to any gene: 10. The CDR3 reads CASSQAHRGLGQPQHF. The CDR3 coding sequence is TGTGCCAGCAGCCAAGCACACAGGGGTCTGGGGCAGCCCCAGCATTTT.

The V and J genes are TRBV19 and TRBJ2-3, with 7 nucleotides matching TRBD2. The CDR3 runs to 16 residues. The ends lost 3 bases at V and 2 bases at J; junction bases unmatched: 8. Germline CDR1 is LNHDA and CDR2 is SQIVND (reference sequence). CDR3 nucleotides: TGTGCCAGTAGTATGCTAGCGGCTTTCCACACAGATACGCAGTATTTT. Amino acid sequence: CASSMLAAFHTDTQYF.

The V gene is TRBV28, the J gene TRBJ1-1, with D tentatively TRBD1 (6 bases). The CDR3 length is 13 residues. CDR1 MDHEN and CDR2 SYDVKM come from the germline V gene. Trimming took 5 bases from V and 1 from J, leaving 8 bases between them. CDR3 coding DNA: TGTGCCAGCAGTACACAGGGGAACACTGAAGCTTTCTTT. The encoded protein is CASSTQGNTEAFF.